A selection of T cell receptor beta chains follows, all from one sample in a study of cytomegalovirus exposure and HLA in healthy donors. Generated by immunoSEQ multiplex PCR, the TCRdb table keeps only in-frame clones and is missing some. The sample has some 200,000 clones, approximately 80% seen once. Sample: PBMCs. These receptors were collected from a man in his forties in good health and CMV-seronegative. Both conserved end residues are part of each CDR3. Fields, in order: J gene, D gene, V gene, clone size, CDR3 protein, CDR3 DNA. A D gene is named only where the DNA matches it firmly. Size values are once, few and many counts, or a class for expanded clones, and some rows have none.

J gene: TRBJ1-2
D gene: -
V gene: TRBV2
clone size: once
CDR3 protein: CASFLEQGYGYTF
CDR3 DNA: TGTGCCAGCTTCCTGGAACAGGGTTATGGCTACACCTTC

J gene: TRBJ1-4
D gene: -
V gene: TRBV9
clone size: -
CDR3 protein: CASSGGVGGEKLFF
CDR3 DNA: TGTGCCAGCAGCGGGGGGGTTGGCGGTGAAAAACTGTTTTTT

J gene: TRBJ2-7
D gene: TRBD1
V gene: TRBV7-3
clone size: -
CDR3 protein: CASSLTGTESYEQYF
CDR3 DNA: TGTGCCAGCAGCTTAACGGGGACAGAGTCCTACGAGCAGTACTTC

J gene: TRBJ1-2
D gene: -
V gene: TRBV18
clone size: few
CDR3 protein: CASSPEYSGGPFGGYTF
CDR3 DNA: TGTGCCAGCTCACCGGAATATTCGGGGGGGCCTTTTGGTGGCTACACCTTC

J gene: TRBJ2-5
D gene: TRBD1
V gene: TRBV5-6
clone size: -
CDR3 protein: CASSLRTGKFQETQYF
CDR3 DNA: TGTGCCAGCAGCTTGAGGACAGGGAAATTCCAAGAGACCCAGTACTTC

J gene: TRBJ2-1
D gene: -
V gene: TRBV5-8
clone size: few
CDR3 protein: CASSSLGSGLPVFF
CDR3 DNA: TGTGCCAGCAGTTCTCTCGGGAGTGGACTACCGGTTTTCTTC

J gene: TRBJ2-1
D gene: TRBD2
V gene: TRBV28
clone size: -
CDR3 protein: CASRHSRASGRSEQFF
CDR3 DNA: TGTGCCAGCAGGCACTCTCGGGCTAGCGGGAGGAGTGAGCAGTTCTTC

J gene: TRBJ2-1
D gene: -
V gene: TRBV7-6
clone size: -
CDR3 protein: CASKSWRHNEQFF
CDR3 DNA: TGTGCCAGCAAATCTTGGAGACACAATGAGCAGTTCTTC

J gene: TRBJ1-5
D gene: TRBD1
V gene: TRBV7-8
clone size: -
CDR3 protein: CASSLVLSGTGGRAFDQPQHF
CDR3 DNA: TGTGCCAGCAGCTTAGTTCTTTCCGGGACAGGGGGACGGGCATTTGATCAGCCCCAGCATTTT

J gene: TRBJ2-7
D gene: -
V gene: TRBV19
clone size: once
CDR3 protein: CATSTGFYEQYF
CDR3 DNA: TGTGCCACCTCTACAGGGTTCTACGAGCAGTACTTC

J gene: TRBJ2-3
D gene: TRBD2
V gene: TRBV7-3
clone size: -
CDR3 protein: CASSGGTSGEDTQYF
CDR3 DNA: TGTGCCAGCTCTGGAGGGACTAGCGGCGAAGATACGCAGTATTTT

J gene: TRBJ2-1
D gene: -
V gene: TRBV5-4
clone size: -
CDR3 protein: CASSLQGYEQFF
CDR3 DNA: TGTGCCAGCAGCCTACAGGGCTATGAGCAGTTCTTC

J gene: TRBJ1-1
D gene: -
V gene: TRBV7-9
clone size: -
CDR3 protein: CASSLAGANEAFF
CDR3 DNA: TGTGCCAGCAGCTTAGCGGGGGCAAATGAAGCTTTCTTT

J gene: TRBJ1-2
D gene: TRBD1
V gene: TRBV28
clone size: -
CDR3 protein: CASSSSGQGSNGYTF
CDR3 DNA: TGTGCCAGCAGTTCGAGCGGACAGGGATCGAATGGCTACACCTTC

J gene: TRBJ2-7
D gene: -
V gene: TRBV29-1
clone size: -
CDR3 protein: CSVGGGDEQYF
CDR3 DNA: TGCAGCGTTGGAGGGGGTGACGAGCAGTACTTC

J gene: TRBJ2-1
D gene: -
V gene: TRBV4-1
clone size: -
CDR3 protein: CASSQERVGDEQFF
CDR3 DNA: TGCGCCAGCAGCCAAGAGCGGGTAGGTGATGAGCAGTTCTTC

J gene: TRBJ2-2
D gene: -
V gene: TRBV18
clone size: -
CDR3 protein: CASSPPGTLNTGELFF
CDR3 DNA: TGTGCCAGCTCACCACCGGGGACACTGAACACCGGGGAGCTGTTTTTT

J gene: TRBJ2-7
D gene: TRBD1
V gene: TRBV6-5
clone size: -
CDR3 protein: CASSYGQATYEQYF
CDR3 DNA: TGTGCCAGCAGTTACGGACAGGCAACCTACGAGCAGTACTTC

J gene: TRBJ2-5
D gene: TRBD1
V gene: TRBV18
clone size: few
CDR3 protein: CASGGQFQETQYF
CDR3 DNA: TGTGCCAGCGGGGGACAGTTCCAAGAGACCCAGTACTTC

J gene: TRBJ2-1
D gene: TRBD2
V gene: TRBV7-3
clone size: -
CDR3 protein: CASSSGGRTYNEQFF
CDR3 DNA: TGTGCCAGCAGCTCGGGAGGGCGAACATACAATGAGCAGTTCTTC

J gene: TRBJ2-1
D gene: TRBD2
V gene: TRBV5-6
clone size: -
CDR3 protein: CASSSYLTSGGAGEQFF
CDR3 DNA: TGTGCCAGCAGCTCCTACCTTACTAGCGGGGGGGCGGGTGAGCAGTTCTTC

J gene: TRBJ2-1
D gene: TRBD1
V gene: TRBV2
clone size: -
CDR3 protein: CASRASTGSDEQFF
CDR3 DNA: TGTGCCAGCAGAGCATCGACAGGGTCCGATGAGCAGTTCTTC

J gene: TRBJ1-2
D gene: TRBD1
V gene: TRBV5-1
clone size: -
CDR3 protein: CASSSPQGKDGYTF
CDR3 DNA: TGCGCCAGCAGCTCCCCACAGGGGAAGGACGGCTACACCTTC

J gene: TRBJ2-2
D gene: TRBD2
V gene: TRBV4-3
clone size: -
CDR3 protein: CASSFGTSGTGELFF
CDR3 DNA: TGCGCCAGCAGCTTTGGGACTAGCGGGACCGGGGAGCTGTTTTTT

J gene: TRBJ2-5
D gene: -
V gene: TRBV7-2
clone size: -
CDR3 protein: CASSYRQETQYF
CDR3 DNA: TGTGCCAGCAGCTATCGTCAAGAGACCCAGTACTTC

J gene: TRBJ2-3
D gene: TRBD2
V gene: TRBV5-4
clone size: -
CDR3 protein: CASSTTSGFSDTQYF
CDR3 DNA: TGTGCCAGCAGCACCACTAGCGGTTTTTCAGATACGCAGTATTTT

J gene: TRBJ2-3
D gene: TRBD2
V gene: TRBV5-6
clone size: -
CDR3 protein: CASSILAGGPTDTQYF
CDR3 DNA: TGTGCCAGCAGCATCCTAGCGGGGGGTCCCACAGATACGCAGTATTTT

J gene: TRBJ2-5
D gene: -
V gene: TRBV7-9
clone size: -
CDR3 protein: CASSPLGGETQYF
CDR3 DNA: TGTGCCAGCAGCCCCCTTGGGGGCGAGACCCAGTACTTC

J gene: TRBJ2-3
D gene: -
V gene: TRBV5-6
clone size: -
CDR3 protein: CASISWATTDTQYF
CDR3 DNA: TGTGCCAGCATTTCGTGGGCGACCACAGATACGCAGTATTTT

J gene: TRBJ1-1
D gene: TRBD1
V gene: TRBV27
clone size: -
CDR3 protein: CASSFLGDRGREAFF
CDR3 DNA: TGTGCCAGCAGTTTTTTAGGTGACAGGGGGCGGGAAGCTTTCTTT

J gene: TRBJ2-7
D gene: TRBD2
V gene: TRBV6-1
clone size: -
CDR3 protein: CASSGGGGTAYEQYF
CDR3 DNA: TGTGCCAGCAGTGGGGGCGGGGGGACCGCCTACGAGCAGTACTTC

J gene: TRBJ2-2
D gene: -
V gene: TRBV6-5
clone size: -
CDR3 protein: CASSYSSTAGELFF
CDR3 DNA: TGTGCCAGCAGTTACTCATCTACCGCCGGGGAGCTGTTTTTT

J gene: TRBJ2-7
D gene: TRBD2
V gene: TRBV5-1
clone size: -
CDR3 protein: CASQRGSYEQYF
CDR3 DNA: TGCGCCTCCCAGCGGGGCTCCTACGAGCAGTACTTC

J gene: TRBJ2-2
D gene: -
V gene: TRBV10-2
clone size: -
CDR3 protein: CASSDRDKSNTGELFF
CDR3 DNA: TGCGCCAGCAGTGATAGGGACAAATCGAACACCGGGGAGCTGTTTTTT

J gene: TRBJ1-5
D gene: -
V gene: TRBV4-1
clone size: -
CDR3 protein: CASSQETSARNQPQHF
CDR3 DNA: TGCGCCAGCAGCCAAGAGACTTCGGCGCGCAATCAGCCCCAGCATTTT

J gene: TRBJ2-6
D gene: TRBD1
V gene: TRBV7-6
clone size: few
CDR3 protein: CASTEGAWANVLTF
CDR3 DNA: TGTGCCAGCACTGAGGGGGCTTGGGCCAACGTCCTGACTTTC

J gene: TRBJ2-5
D gene: TRBD2
V gene: TRBV15
clone size: once
CDR3 protein: CATSSLLAGAVGETQYF
CDR3 DNA: TGTGCCACCAGCAGCCTTTTAGCGGGAGCAGTGGGAGAGACCCAGTACTTC

J gene: TRBJ2-7
D gene: TRBD2
V gene: TRBV29-1
clone size: -
CDR3 protein: CSVEDRSGRGGYEQYF
CDR3 DNA: TGCAGCGTTGAAGATCGGTCCGGGAGGGGGGGATACGAGCAGTACTTC

J gene: TRBJ2-2
D gene: TRBD2
V gene: TRBV28
clone size: -
CDR3 protein: CASIISAGDVTGELFF
CDR3 DNA: TGTGCCAGCATTATTAGCGCGGGAGACGTCACCGGGGAGCTGTTTTTT

J gene: TRBJ2-3
D gene: TRBD1
V gene: TRBV9
clone size: -
CDR3 protein: CASSVGGQGLDTQYF
CDR3 DNA: TGTGCCAGCAGCGTAGGGGGACAGGGATTAGATACGCAGTATTTT

J gene: TRBJ2-7
D gene: TRBD1
V gene: TRBV5-6
clone size: -
CDR3 protein: CASSLEQGAYEQYF
CDR3 DNA: TGTGCCAGCAGCTTGGAGCAGGGGGCCTACGAGCAGTACTTC

J gene: TRBJ2-7
D gene: -
V gene: TRBV18
clone size: once
CDR3 protein: CASSPPTGVRDPYEQYF
CDR3 DNA: TGTGCCAGCTCACCACCGACGGGGGTCAGGGATCCCTACGAGCAGTACTTC

J gene: TRBJ2-7
D gene: TRBD1
V gene: TRBV6-5
clone size: -
CDR3 protein: CASSSDRGKQYF
CDR3 DNA: TGTGCCAGCAGTTCCGACAGGGGAAAGCAGTACTTC

J gene: TRBJ2-5
D gene: TRBD2
V gene: TRBV10-1
clone size: -
CDR3 protein: CANLTSGGLGQETQYF
CDR3 DNA: TGCGCCAACCTGACTAGCGGGGGGCTGGGTCAAGAGACCCAGTACTTC

J gene: TRBJ2-3
D gene: TRBD2
V gene: TRBV9
clone size: -
CDR3 protein: CASSVTSGTSTDTQYF
CDR3 DNA: TGTGCCAGCAGCGTGACTAGCGGGACGAGCACAGATACGCAGTATTTT

J gene: TRBJ2-2
D gene: TRBD2
V gene: TRBV5-1
clone size: -
CDR3 protein: CASSLNAGDSTGELFF
CDR3 DNA: TGCGCCAGCAGCTTGAACGCGGGAGACTCCACCGGGGAGCTGTTTTTT

J gene: TRBJ1-4
D gene: -
V gene: TRBV19
clone size: -
CDR3 protein: CASSTPIGTNEKLFF
CDR3 DNA: TGTGCCAGTAGTACCCCGATCGGAACTAATGAAAAACTGTTTTTT

J gene: TRBJ2-5
D gene: -
V gene: TRBV7-2
clone size: -
CDR3 protein: CASSLARGIQETQYF
CDR3 DNA: TGTGCCAGCAGCTTAGCCAGGGGCATCCAAGAGACCCAGTACTTC

J gene: TRBJ2-7
D gene: TRBD2
V gene: TRBV2
clone size: -
CDR3 protein: CASSEESSGNHEQYF
CDR3 DNA: TGTGCCAGCAGTGAAGAGTCTAGCGGGAACCACGAGCAGTACTTC

J gene: TRBJ2-1
D gene: TRBD2
V gene: TRBV27
clone size: few
CDR3 protein: CASSPQSGSQNEQFF
CDR3 DNA: TGTGCCAGCAGTCCCCAGAGCGGGAGCCAAAATGAGCAGTTCTTC

J gene: TRBJ2-7
D gene: TRBD2
V gene: TRBV27
clone size: -
CDR3 protein: CASSPGLAGGLYEQYF
CDR3 DNA: TGTGCCAGCAGTCCGGGACTAGCGGGAGGGTTGTACGAGCAGTACTTC

J gene: TRBJ1-1
D gene: -
V gene: TRBV7-9
clone size: -
CDR3 protein: CSSSLGAGGTEAFF
CDR3 DNA: TGTTCCAGCAGCTTAGGAGCCGGCGGCACTGAAGCTTTCTTT

J gene: TRBJ2-5
D gene: TRBD2
V gene: TRBV28
clone size: -
CDR3 protein: CASSLPSGSSAQYF
CDR3 DNA: TGTGCCAGCAGTTTACCTAGCGGGTCATCGGCCCAGTACTTC